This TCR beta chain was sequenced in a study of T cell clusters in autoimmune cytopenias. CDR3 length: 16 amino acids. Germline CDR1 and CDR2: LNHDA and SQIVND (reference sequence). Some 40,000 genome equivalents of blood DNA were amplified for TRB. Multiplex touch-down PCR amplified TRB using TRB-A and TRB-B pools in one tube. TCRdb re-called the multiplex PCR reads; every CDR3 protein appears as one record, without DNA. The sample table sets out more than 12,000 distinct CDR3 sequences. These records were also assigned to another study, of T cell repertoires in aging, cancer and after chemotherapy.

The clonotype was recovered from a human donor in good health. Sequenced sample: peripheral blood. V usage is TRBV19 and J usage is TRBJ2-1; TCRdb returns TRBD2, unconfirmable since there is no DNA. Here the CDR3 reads CASSIVRLAEYNEQFF.